This T cell receptor (beta chain) was captured in a study of T cell changes during pregnancy in multiple sclerosis. Profiling relied on immunoSEQ multiplex PCR, and the TCRdb table lists in-frame clones only, not all of them. The sample lists approximately 65,000 clones; around nine tenths were seen once. The V end lost 4 bases, the J end lost 1 base, and 18 bases lay between the germline ends. CDR1 and CDR2 from the germline V gene are SGHRS and YFSETQ. The CDR3 spans 17 residues. The sequence was collected from a female donor in good health, enrolled as a control in a pregnancy study. The V gene is TRBV5-1, the J gene TRBJ1-3, with D maybe TRBD1 (5 bases). This specimen consisted of peripheral blood, obtained in the third trimester of pregnancy. CDR3 DNA sequence: TGCGCCAGCAGCCTGGAACGGGGGGGAGGTTCTGGAAACACCATATATTTT. Translation: CASSLERGGGSGNTIYF.